Detailed here is one TCR beta chain. Its antigen is unknown. The data are from a study of blood T cell dynamics during melanoma immunotherapy. Study-wide results and caveats: PBMC repertoires of eventual disease-control patients split at W3 into clonality or diversity gains. The study could not tell melanoma-specific clones from general immune activation.

Germline CDR1 and CDR2: SQVTM and ANQGSEA. Between the trimmed V and J ends, which lost 2 bases and 6 bases, there was a span of 6 bases. The CDR3 runs 11 residues. The sample's time point: week 3, after first cycle of checkpoint inhibitor. At 12 weeks after first infusion, RECIST 1.1 defined response for most patients. A fixed DNA input of approximately 400 ng was used per bulk PBMC sample. The table came from immunoSEQ multiplex PCR; TCRdb's copy has only in-frame clones and leaves some out. Of about 14,000 clones detected, 86% appear once; the ten largest clones hold approximately 5.6%. This sequence originates from a human donor with melanoma. The V gene is TRBV29-1, the J gene TRBJ2-3, with unresolved D. The input for sequencing was blood, taken from a patient treated with checkpoint blockade. In DNA, the CDR3 is TGCAGCGTTGAAAACTCGGATACGCAGTATTTT. Its protein is CSVENSDTQYF.